The 2 T cell receptor beta chains listed next were all sequenced from one sample in a study of blood T cell repertoires in COVID-19. Sequencing used immunoSEQ multiplex PCR; TCRdb keeps in-frame clones, though not all of them. This sample carries over 200,000 clones, 80% to 90% of them seen once, and the ten largest clones take around a tenth. Sequencing was done on a sample of peripheral blood. The receptors here all came from a man aged 50 or older with COVID-19, enrolled during active disease.

In this sample, this clone turned up a few times. The genes are TRBV7-9 and TRBJ1-6; 8 bases map to TRBD1. The CDR3 runs 14 residues. The germline V gene has CDR1 SEHNR and CDR2 FQNEAQ (reference sequence). J lost 10 bases, V lost 5 bases, and 7 bases had no gene match. The CDR3 reads CASSIGQGGSPLHF. In nucleotides, the CDR3 is TGTGCCAGCAGCATTGGACAGGGCGGATCACCCCTCCACTTT.

The chain joins TRBV24-1 to TRBJ2-4, with no clear D. Looked up from germline, CDR1 is KGHDR and CDR2 is SFDVKD. V was cut by 4 bases and J by 0 bases, with 9 bases left in between. The CDR3 totals 15 residues. CDR3 bases: TGTGCCACCAGTGACCCCGCGAAAGCCAAAAACATTCAGTACTTC. Encoded protein: CATSDPAKAKNIQYF.